The clone carrying this T cell receptor (beta chain) has more than one count but fewer than ten. This sample stems from a study of blood T cell repertoires in COVID-19. Overall study context: Researchers got acute and convalescent COVID-19 samples from the United States, Italy and Spain. Sources were T cells, B-cell-depleted T cells, or PBMCs; the material itself was cDNA or gDNA.

Clones were sequenced by immunoSEQ multiplex PCR, and TCRdb holds only the in-frame ones, with some missing. This sample has approximately 28,000 clones, with 75% to 85% found just once. The source of this sequence is a man older than 75 with active or convalescent COVID-19. Sequenced sample: peripheral blood.

In DNA form, the CDR3 reads TGTGCCAGCAGCCGAGGGACAGCCATCTCCTACGAGCAGTACTTC. Translating gives CASSRGTAISYEQYF. The chain couples TRBV14 to TRBJ2-7; 7 positions match TRBD1. V lost 4 bases and J lost 0; bases outside the gene matches: 6. CDR1 and CDR2 from the germline V gene are SGHDN and FVKESK. This CDR3 is built from 15 residues. The full variable domain, with the rest looked up from reference TRBV14 and TRBJ2-7, is EAGVTQFPSHSVIEKGQTVTLRCDPISGHDNLYWYRRVMGKEIKFLLHFVKESKQDESGMPNNRFLAERTGGTYSTLKVQPAELEDSGVYFCASSRGTAISYEQYFGPGTRLTVT.